One sample yielded the 6 T cell receptor beta chains listed below, sequenced in a study of OX40 agonist ivuxolimab in advanced cancers. Using immunoSEQ multiplex PCR, the repertoire was profiled, and TCRdb retains in-frame clones only, with some absent. The table shows 60,000 or so clones, with 90% occurring only once. The sequencing here drew on CD4+ or CD8+ T cells sorted from blood, taken in a trial of the OX40 agonist ivuxolimab. Every receptor here comes from an adult with an advanced solid tumor such as melanoma, head and neck, liver or kidney cancer.

Concerning this clone: Distinct nucleotide sequences in the sample also encode this CDR3. J is TRBJ1-5 and V is TRBV28, with D possibly being TRBD1 (5 bases). The CDR3 covers 15 residues. The germline V gene has CDR1 MDHEN and CDR2 SYDVKM. V lost 3 bases, J lost 2 bases, and 11 bases lay in between. The CDR3 spells CASSLRGVGNQPQHF. DNA of the CDR3: TGTGCCAGCAGTTTGCGGGGGGTGGGCAATCAGCCCCAGCATTTT. The full variable domain, rest sourced from reference TRBV28 and TRBJ1-5, is DVKVTQSSRYLVKRTGEKVFLECVQDMDHENMFWYRQDPGLGLRLIYFSYDVKMKEKGDIPEGYSVSREKKERFSLILESASTNQTSMYLCASSLRGVGNQPQHFGDGTRLSIL.

The chain is built from TRBV6-1 and TRBJ1-5, with a weak D call TRBD1 (5 bases). CDR3 length: 15 residues. V lost 5 bases to trimming and J lost 0 bases, with 11 bases between them. Germline-derived CDR1 and CDR2 are MNHNS and SASEGT. CDR3 coding DNA: TGTGCCAGCAGTTCCGGGACGGATAGCAATCAGCCCCAGCATTTT. This translates into CASSSGTDSNQPQHF.

This chain joins TRBV9 and TRBJ2-2; TRBD2 aligns across 10 bases. Trimming took 0 bases from V and 7 from J; bases not matched to a gene: 6. Germline V lookup: CDR1 SGDLS, CDR2 YYNGEE. The CDR3 has 16 residues. The DNA of the CDR3 is TGTGCCAGCAGCGTAGGGAGCGGGAGGGCCGTCGGGGAGCTGTTTTTT. Residues: CASSVGSGRAVGELFF. Supplemented by reference TRBV9 and TRBJ2-2, the full variable domain reads DSGVTQTPKHLITATGQRVTLRCSPRSGDLSVYWYQQSLDQGLQFLIQYYNGEERAKGNILERFSAQQFPDLHSELNLSSLELGDSALYFCASSVGSGRAVGELFFGEGSRLTVL.

The chain uses TRBV7-2 and TRBJ2-3; weak D call: TRBD1 (6 bases). CDR1 is SGHTA, CDR2 FQGNSA, per germline. The CDR3 is 15 amino acids. Trimming left V 5 bases short and J 1 base short, with 13 bases between. CDR3 sequence reads: CASSPGTIRTDTQYF. CDR3 bases: TGTGCCAGCAGCCCCGGGACAATTCGCACAGATACGCAGTATTTT. Filled out from reference TRBV7-2 and TRBJ2-3, the complete variable domain reads GAGVSQSPSNKVTEKGKDVELRCDPISGHTALYWYRQSLGQGLEFLIYFQGNSAPDKSGLPSDRFSAERTGGSVSTLTIQRTQQEDSAVYLCASSPGTIRTDTQYFGPGTRLTVL.

The chain carries TRBV30 and TRBJ2-3; D gene unclear. The length of the CDR3 is 12 residues. V lost 5 bases, J lost 4 bases, and 10 bases lay in between. Germline V gene data show CDR1 as GTSNPN and CDR2 as SVGIG (reference sequence). The CDR3 protein is CAWGSAPDTQYF. CDR3 DNA: TGTGCCTGGGGTTCTGCTCCAGATACGCAGTATTTT.

Of note for this clone: The junction and the germline gene differ at one end; a read error may be behind it. The J gene is TRBJ1-1, the V gene TRBV25-1; perhaps TRBD1 as D (6 bases). CDR3 length: 11 amino acids. Germline assignment: CDR1 MGHDK and CDR2 SYGVNS. In DNA form, the CDR3 reads TGTGCCAGCAGTGAGGGGGGGGCAGCTCTATTT. Translating it yields CASSEGGAALF.